The 32 T cell receptor beta chains below come from one sample, sequenced in a study of early T cells in non-severe SARS-CoV-2 infection. TCRdb re-called the 5' RACE reads through MiXCR, storing one row per CDR3 protein. The repertoire holds approximately 71,000 distinct CDR3 sequences, with roughly a tenth as singletons. Sample: whole blood. The receptor source for this set is an adult who was a healthcare worker with PCR-confirmed SARS-CoV-2 infection or an uninfected control (not recorded which).

The genes are TRBV7-2 and TRBJ1-3; D ambiguous. CDR1 SGHTA and CDR2 FQGNSA come from the germline V gene. This CDR3 spans 15 amino acids. Trimming left V 5 bases short and J 4 bases short, with 15 bases between. CDR3 nucleotides: TGTGCCAGCAGCAACCGAGCCTCCTTCGGAAACACCATATATTTT. It encodes CASSNRASFGNTIYF.

This clonotype has ten or more counts. The chain employs TRBV11-2 and TRBJ1-6; the D gene is possibly TRBD1 (6 bases). Deletions cut 1 base from V and 11 bases from J, with 15 bases between. The germline gives CDR1 SGHAT, CDR2 FQNNGV. This CDR3 has 15 amino acids. The CDR3 reads CASSLAGAEGTPLHF. The CDR3 nucleotides are TGTGCCAGCAGCTTAGCGGGGGCCGAGGGGACACCCCTCCACTTT.

The chain is built from TRBV27 and TRBJ1-5, with a tentative D call TRBD1 (5 bases). The V end was cut by 7 bases, the J end by 2 bases, with 9 bases between. This CDR3 is 13 amino acids long. Germline CDR1 and CDR2: MNHEY and SMNVEV (reference sequence). This CDR3 is CASIPRGNQPQHF. The CDR3, as DNA: TGTGCCAGCATCCCCAGGGGCAATCAGCCCCAGCATTTT.

This clonotype was seen a handful of times. CDR3 sequence (DNA): TGTGCCAGCAGCCCGACACCCAGCTCCTACGAGCAGTACTTC. Translation: CASSPTPSSYEQYF. The chain recombines TRBV5-4 with TRBJ2-7; D uncertain. The ends were cut back, 4 bases at V and 0 bases at J, with 11 bases in the middle. The CDR3 extends over 14 amino acids. The germline CDR1 and CDR2 sequences are SGHNT and YYREEE (reference sequence).

J is TRBJ2-1 and V is TRBV4-3; 8 nucleotides line up with TRBD1. Losses at the gene ends were 1 base for V and 0 bases for J; bases not matched to a gene: 11. This CDR3 is 19 amino acids long. Germline assignment: CDR1 LGHNA and CDR2 YSLEER. CDR3 DNA: TGCGCCAGCAGCCAAGCACCGATAACAGGGGGTTTCTCCTACAATGAGCAGTTCTTC. This gives the protein CASSQAPITGGFSYNEQFF.

This clonotype was found a few times. The chain joins TRBV7-8 to TRBJ1-2; the match to TRBD1 covers 7 bases. V dropped 4 bases and J dropped 6; count of bases not matched to a gene: 17. CDR1 and CDR2 (germline): SGHVS, FQNEAQ. The CDR3 sequence is 17 residues long. As DNA, the CDR3 is TGTGCCAGCAGCTCTGGGCCCTACGGGACAGATCAGGATGGCTACACCTTC. Translation: CASSSGPYGTDQDGYTF.

In its sample, this clonotype was seen a few times. The chain combines TRBV7-2 with TRBJ2-1; 11 positions match TRBD2. CDR3 length: 17 residues. V was pared by 4 bases and J by 7 bases, with 12 bases of the junction left unmatched. Per the germline V gene, CDR1 is SGHTA and CDR2 is FQGNSA. The CDR3 DNA is TGTGCCAGCAGCTCCCTTAAGACTAGCGGGATAACAAATGAGCAGTTCTTC. As protein: CASSSLKTSGITNEQFF. The whole variable domain, filled in from reference TRBV7-2 and TRBJ2-1, reads GAGVSQSPSNKVTEKGKDVELRCDPISGHTALYWYRQSLGQGLEFLIYFQGNSAPDKSGLPSDRFSAERTGGSVSTLTIQRTQQEDSAVYLCASSSLKTSGITNEQFFGPGTRLTVL.

The V gene is TRBV18, the J gene TRBJ1-1; D gene unclear. V was cut by 5 bases and J by 7 bases, with 11 bases left in between. CDR3 length: 12 amino acids. Looked up from germline, CDR1 is KGHSH and CDR2 is LQKENI. CDR3 residues: CASSYGQHEAFF. DNA of the CDR3: TGTGCCAGCTCATATGGGCAGCATGAAGCTTTCTTT.

The table lists this clonotype with many counts. CDR3: CAIMPGGYGYTF. The DNA for the CDR3 is TGTGCCATTATGCCTGGAGGCTATGGCTACACCTTC. The V gene is TRBV6-1, the J gene TRBJ1-2; no definite D call. The V and J ends lost 10 bases and 4 bases respectively, with 13 bases between them. The CDR3 totals 12 residues. CDR1 MNHNS and CDR2 SASEGT come from the germline V gene.

The J gene is TRBJ2-3, the V gene TRBV7-2; D is ambiguous. The germline gives CDR1 SGHTA, CDR2 FQGNSA. This CDR3 has 14 residues. V was pared by 6 bases and J by 2 bases, with 12 bases between. DNA for the CDR3: TGTGCCAGCAGTGCAAATCTGCCCACAGATACGCAGTATTTT. This translates into CASSANLPTDTQYF.

V is TRBV6-6 and J is TRBJ1-2; no clear D gene. V lost 5 bases to trimming and J lost 4 bases, with 11 bases between them. Per the germline V gene, CDR1 is MNHNY and CDR2 is SVGAGI (reference sequence). CDR3 length equals 13 residues. The CDR3 nucleotides are TGTGCCAGCAGTGACCGGGGTCCCTATGGCTACACCTTC. This gives the protein CASSDRGPYGYTF.

This clonotype was seen a handful of times. The CDR3 region has the DNA TGTGCCAGCAGCCTGAAACGGGGAACTGAAGCTTTCTTT. As protein: CASSLKRGTEAFF. This chain uses TRBV12-3 or TRBV12-4 with TRBJ1-1; D is unresolved. The CDR3 runs to 13 residues. V lost 6 bases and J lost 5, with 13 bases in between.

In this sample, this clonotype turned up a few times. The chain couples TRBV7-6 to TRBJ2-1; 7 bases align to TRBD2. The CDR3 is 12 residues long. Germline loops: CDR1 SGHVS, CDR2 FNYEAQ. The J segment lost 9 bases and the V segment lost 4 bases, leaving 3 bases of the junction unmatched. CDR3 DNA sequence: TGTGCCAGCAGCTCGCGGGAGATTGAGCAGTTCTTC. This gives the protein CASSSREIEQFF.

The rearrangement links TRBV27 to TRBJ2-7; D is possibly TRBD2 (6 bases). Deletions cut 3 bases from V and 0 bases from J, with 9 bases between. From germline, CDR1 is MNHEY and CDR2 SMNVEV (reference sequence). This CDR3 has 14 amino acids. The CDR3 bases are TGTGCCAGCAGTTTGTCTAGCGTCTCCTACGAGCAGTACTTC. Translation: CASSLSSVSYEQYF.

This clonotype has a handful of counts. The chain links TRBV4-2 to TRBJ2-7; 8 nucleotides align to TRBD1. The germline CDR1 and CDR2 sequences are LGHNA and YNFKEQ. J lost 2 bases, V lost 2 bases, and 8 bases had no gene match. The CDR3 is 16 residues long. The CDR3 sequence: CASSQYGQGDPYEQYF. The DNA of the CDR3 is TGTGCCAGCAGCCAATACGGACAGGGTGATCCCTACGAGCAGTACTTC.

This clonotype came up a few times. This chain links TRBV10-3 with TRBJ1-1, with D hard to call. The CDR3 consists of 13 residues. CDR1 and CDR2 (germline): ENHRY, SYGVKD. V dropped 11 bases and J dropped 1 base, with 14 bases sitting between them. The CDR3 reads CAARLGGNTEAFF. The CDR3, as DNA: TGTGCCGCCCGCCTGGGAGGGAACACTGAAGCTTTCTTT.

This clonotype was detected a few times. V is TRBV28 and J is TRBJ2-1, with 7 nucleotides matching TRBD2. The CDR3 runs 17 residues. J was trimmed by 3 bases and V by 3 bases; bases with no gene match: 11. CDR1 MDHEN and CDR2 SYDVKM come from the germline V gene. CDR3 nucleotides: TGTGCCAGCAGTTTGTTGGGGAGGGTCTACCTCTACAATGAGCAGTTCTTC. The encoded protein is CASSLLGRVYLYNEQFF.

This clonotype was seen at least ten times. V usage is TRBV3-1 and J usage is TRBJ1-2, with 7 nucleotides matching TRBD1. The CDR3 runs 16 residues. The germline V gene has CDR1 LGHDT and CDR2 YNNKEL (reference sequence). V shed 1 base and J 4 bases; nucleotides not matched to a gene: 9. For the CDR3, the DNA is TGTGCCAGCAGCCAAGCAAGCCTACAGGGGAGCTATGGCTACACCTTC. The encoded protein is CASSQASLQGSYGYTF. The whole variable domain, filled in from reference TRBV3-1 and TRBJ1-2, reads DTAVSQTPKYLVTQMGNDKSIKCEQNLGHDTMYWYKQDSKKFLKIMFSYNNKELIINETVPNRFSPKSPDKAHLNLHINSLELGDSAVYFCASSQASLQGSYGYTFGSGTRLTVV.

This clonotype was found a few times. The CDR3 DNA is TGTGCTAGTAGCGCCTACAATGAGCAGTTCTTC. Its protein product is CASSAYNEQFF. The V gene is TRBV12-5, the J gene TRBJ2-1; D is ambiguous. Trimming removed 8 bases from V and 2 bases from J, with 4 bases in between. Germline V gives CDR1 LGHNT, CDR2 FRNRAP. The CDR3 spans 11 residues.

In this sample, this clonotype turned up a few times. At one end, the junction sequence differs from germline, possibly due to a read error. This chain joins TRBV25-1 and TRBJ1-1; no definite D call. Germline CDR1 MGHDK, CDR2 SYGVNS. The CDR3 totals 14 residues. CDR3 nucleotides: TGTGCCAGCCTCGGGTCCGGCCTTAACACTGAAGCTCTCTTT. Translated, it gives CASLGSGLNTEALF.

This clonotype was counted many times. The chain links TRBV19 to TRBJ2-7; D is unclear. V was clipped by 3 bases and J by 3 bases, with 9 bases between them. This CDR3 has 13 amino acids. CDR1 is LNHDA and CDR2 is SQIVND in the germline V gene (reference sequence). DNA of the CDR3: TGTGCCAGTAGTATGGTTCTCTTCTACGAGCAGTACTTC. Its protein is CASSMVLFYEQYF.

The rearrangement uses TRBV7-9 and TRBJ2-7, with D perhaps matching TRBD1 or TRBD2 (5 bases each). This CDR3 contains 13 residues. Germline-derived CDR1 and CDR2 are SEHNR and FQNEAQ (reference sequence). V was shortened by 5 bases and J by 6 bases, with 14 bases between the two germline ends. The CDR3 DNA follows: TGTGCCAGCAGCATAGAGAGGGGAGCCGAGCAGTACTTC. Protein product: CASSIERGAEQYF.

The gene calls are TRBV21-1 and TRBJ2-3; no check of the table's D call, TRBD2, against the DNA was made. TRBV21-1 is flagged as a pseudogene. The CDR3 extends over 18 amino acids. CDR3 DNA: TGTGCCAGCAGCCACAGGCACCCTAGCGGGAATTGTTCAGATACGCAGTATTTT. Amino acids: CASSHRHPSGNCSDTQYF.

The chain joins TRBV5-1 to TRBJ2-2, with 7 positions matching TRBD2. This CDR3 is built from 16 residues. Per germline, CDR1 SGHRS and CDR2 YFSETQ. V shed 0 bases and J 7 bases; nucleotides not matched to a gene: 9. The CDR3 here is CASSLVRESLDGELFF. The CDR3 region has the DNA TGCGCCAGCAGCTTGGTGCGGGAGTCCCTCGACGGGGAGCTGTTTTTT.

This clonotype has a handful of counts. The chain joins TRBV5-1 to TRBJ2-7; the D gene is possibly TRBD2 (5 bases). The V end was cut by 0 bases, the J end by 0 bases, with 19 bases between. The CDR3 runs 18 residues. Germline values: CDR1 SGHRS, CDR2 YFSETQ. The CDR3 nucleotides read TGCGCCAGCAGCTTGGTCGGCGGGTCCGACCACACCTCCTACGAGCAGTACTTC. Residues: CASSLVGGSDHTSYEQYF.

This clonotype was recorded many times. The chain is built from TRBV4-3 and TRBJ2-1; 10 bases agree with TRBD2. The CDR3 has 15 residues. Germline CDR1 and CDR2: LGHNA and YSLEER. V was clipped by 6 bases and J by 7 bases; unmatched bases: 9. CDR3 protein: CASRRELAGWNEQFF. The CDR3 nucleotides read TGCGCCAGCAGACGAGAACTAGCGGGATGGAATGAGCAGTTCTTC.

The chain employs TRBV7-6 and TRBJ2-1, with 7 bases that match TRBD1. The CDR3 covers 21 residues. Germline-derived CDR1 and CDR2 are SGHVS and FNYEAQ. V gave up 4 bases and J gave up 0 bases; unmatched junction bases: 21. The CDR3 reads CASSSTRSTGTIKNSYNEQFF. Here the CDR3 DNA reads TGTGCCAGCAGCTCAACTAGATCGACAGGGACCATTAAAAACTCCTACAATGAGCAGTTCTTC.

Comments on this clonotype: The junction departs from germline at one end; a sequencing error may be responsible. The chain uses TRBV2 and TRBJ2-7, with 9 bases matching TRBD2. The CDR3 consists of 13 residues. The germline V gene has CDR1 SNHLY and CDR2 FYNNEI. Here the CDR3 DNA reads TGTGGCAGCGCGCGGGAGGGCCCAAGCGAGCAGTACTTC. Encoded protein: CGSAREGPSEQYF.

This chain uses TRBV12-3 or TRBV12-4 with TRBJ2-1; TRBD2 matches 13 bases. V shed 7 bases, J shed 9 bases, and the junction held 9 bases outside the gene matches. The CDR3 length is 15 residues. CDR3 nucleotides: TGTGCCAGCACCCTACTAGCGGGAGGGCCGGGTGAGCAGTTCTTC. The encoded protein is CASTLLAGGPGEQFF.

This clonotype was picked up a small number of times. The chain is built from TRBV10-3 and TRBJ2-2; D remains unclear. This CDR3 comprises 15 residues. V was pared by 6 bases and J by 5 bases, with 16 bases between. Germline V gives CDR1 ENHRY, CDR2 SYGVKD. The CDR3 spells CAIRALPVETGELFF. The CDR3 DNA follows: TGTGCCATCAGAGCGTTACCAGTCGAAACCGGGGAGCTGTTTTTT.

This clonotype was recorded many times. The rearrangement uses TRBV29-1 and TRBJ1-5; 7 nucleotides align to TRBD1. The V gene end was trimmed by 6 bases and the J gene end by 7 bases; junction bases not matched to a gene: 9. The CDR3 consists of 13 residues. Per the germline V gene, CDR1 is SQVTM and CDR2 is ANQGSEA. The CDR3 region is CSVQGDSGQPQHF. The CDR3 nucleotides read TGCAGCGTCCAGGGGGACAGTGGGCAGCCCCAGCATTTT. Looking up the rest from reference TRBV29-1 and TRBJ1-5 gives the full variable domain: SAVISQKPSRDICQRGTSLTIQCQVDSQVTMMFWYRQQPGQSLTLIATANQGSEATYESGFVIDKFPISRPNLTFSTLTVSNMSPEDSSIYLCSVQGDSGQPQHFGDGTRLSIL.

This clonotype was seen just once. V is TRBV2 and J is TRBJ2-5; 7 bases map to TRBD1. Germline V gene data show CDR1 as SNHLY and CDR2 as FYNNEI. Losses at the gene ends were 9 bases for V and 7 bases for J; bases not matched to a gene: 11. The CDR3 totals 13 residues. As DNA, the CDR3 is TGTGCCAGTGCGACAGGGCCACCAGCGACCCAGTACTTC. It is translated as CASATGPPATQYF. The whole variable domain, remainder taken from reference TRBV2 and TRBJ2-5, is EPEVTQTPSHQVTQMGQEVILRCVPISNHLYFYWYRQILGQKVEFLVSFYNNEISEKSEIFDDQFSVERPDGSNFTLKIRSTKLEDSAMYFCASATGPPATQYFGPGTRLLVL.